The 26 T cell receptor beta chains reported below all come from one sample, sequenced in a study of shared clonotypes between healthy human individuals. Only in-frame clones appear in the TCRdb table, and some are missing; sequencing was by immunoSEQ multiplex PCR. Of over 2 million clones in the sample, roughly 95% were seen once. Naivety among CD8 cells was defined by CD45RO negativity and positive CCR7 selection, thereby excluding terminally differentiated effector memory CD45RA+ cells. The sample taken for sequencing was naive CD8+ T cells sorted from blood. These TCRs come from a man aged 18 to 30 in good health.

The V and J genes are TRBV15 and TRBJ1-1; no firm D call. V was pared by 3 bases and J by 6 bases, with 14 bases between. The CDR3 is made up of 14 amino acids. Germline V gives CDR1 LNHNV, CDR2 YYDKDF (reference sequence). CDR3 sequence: CATSRVRESSEAFF. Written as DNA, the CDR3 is TGTGCCACCAGCAGGGTGAGGGAGAGCTCTGAAGCTTTCTTT. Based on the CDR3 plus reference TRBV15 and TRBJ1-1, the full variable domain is DAMVIQNPRYQVTQFGKPVTLSCSQTLNHNVMYWYQQKSSQAPKLLFHYYDKDFNNEADTPDNFQSRRPNTSFCFLDIRSPGLGDTAMYLCATSRVRESSEAFFGQGTRLTVV.

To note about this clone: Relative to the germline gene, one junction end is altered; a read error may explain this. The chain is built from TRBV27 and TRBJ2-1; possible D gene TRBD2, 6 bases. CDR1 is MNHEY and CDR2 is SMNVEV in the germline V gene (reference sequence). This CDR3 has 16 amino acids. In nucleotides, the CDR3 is TGTGCCAGCAGTCTATCGTCGACTAGTATGCTGAATGAGCAGTTCTTC. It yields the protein CASSLSSTSMLNEQFF.

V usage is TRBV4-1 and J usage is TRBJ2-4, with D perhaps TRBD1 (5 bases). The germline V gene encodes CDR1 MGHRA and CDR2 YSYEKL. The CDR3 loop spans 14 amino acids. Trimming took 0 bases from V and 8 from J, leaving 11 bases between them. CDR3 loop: CASSQDGQGYIQYF. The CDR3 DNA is TGCGCCAGCAGCCAAGATGGACAAGGATACATTCAGTACTTC.

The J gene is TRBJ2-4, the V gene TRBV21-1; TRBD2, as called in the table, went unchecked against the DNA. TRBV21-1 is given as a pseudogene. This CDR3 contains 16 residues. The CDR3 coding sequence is TGTGCCAGCAGCACTTCGGGGGACTTAGCCAAAAACATTCAGTACTTC. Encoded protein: CASSTSGDLAKNIQYF.

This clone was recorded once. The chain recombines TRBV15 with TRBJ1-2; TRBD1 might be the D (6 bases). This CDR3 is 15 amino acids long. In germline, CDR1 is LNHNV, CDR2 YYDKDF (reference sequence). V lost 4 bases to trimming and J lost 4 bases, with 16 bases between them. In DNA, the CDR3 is TGTGCCACCAGCATTATCCCGGGACACAGCTATGGCTACACCTTC. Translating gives CATSIIPGHSYGYTF.

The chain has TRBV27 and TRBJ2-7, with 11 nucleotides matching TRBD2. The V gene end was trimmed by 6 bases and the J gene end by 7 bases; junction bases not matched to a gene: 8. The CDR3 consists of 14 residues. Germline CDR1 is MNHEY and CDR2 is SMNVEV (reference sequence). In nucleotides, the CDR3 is TGTGCCAGCAGCTTACTAGCGGGGGAGGTTGAGCAGTACTTC. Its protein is CASSLLAGEVEQYF.

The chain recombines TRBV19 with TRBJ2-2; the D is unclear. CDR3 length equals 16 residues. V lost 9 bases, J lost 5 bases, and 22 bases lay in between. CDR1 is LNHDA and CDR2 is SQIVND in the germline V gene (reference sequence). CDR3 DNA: TGTGCCAGCACCCGCGGAGCTAGTCTGTTTACCGGGGAGCTGTTTTTT. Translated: CASTRGASLFTGELFF.

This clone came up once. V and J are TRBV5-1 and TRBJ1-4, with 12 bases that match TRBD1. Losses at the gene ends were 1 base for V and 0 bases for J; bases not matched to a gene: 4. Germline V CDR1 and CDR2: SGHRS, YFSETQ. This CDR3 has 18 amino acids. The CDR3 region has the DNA TGCGCCAGCAGCTTGAAGGGACAGGGGGCTTCAACTAATGAAAAACTGTTTTTT. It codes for CASSLKGQGASTNEKLFF.

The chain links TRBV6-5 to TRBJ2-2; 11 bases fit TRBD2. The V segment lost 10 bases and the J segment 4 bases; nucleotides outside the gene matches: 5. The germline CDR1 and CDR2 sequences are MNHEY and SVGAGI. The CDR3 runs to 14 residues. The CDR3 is CATALAGGTGELFF. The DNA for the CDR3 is TGTGCCACCGCCCTAGCGGGGGGCACCGGGGAGCTGTTTTTT.

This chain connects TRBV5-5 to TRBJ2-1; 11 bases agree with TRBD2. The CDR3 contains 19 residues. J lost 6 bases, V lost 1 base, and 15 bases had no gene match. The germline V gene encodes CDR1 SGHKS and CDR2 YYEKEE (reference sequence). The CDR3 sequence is CASSLRGIRLAGGLNEQFF. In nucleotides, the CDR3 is TGTGCCAGCAGCTTGAGGGGCATTCGGCTAGCGGGAGGTCTCAATGAGCAGTTCTTC.

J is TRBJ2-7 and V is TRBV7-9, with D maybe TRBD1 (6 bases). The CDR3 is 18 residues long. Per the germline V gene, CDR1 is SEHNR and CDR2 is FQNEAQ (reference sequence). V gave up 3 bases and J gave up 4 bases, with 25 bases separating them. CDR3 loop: CASSFPKPHTGFPYEQYF. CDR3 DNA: TGTGCCAGCAGCTTCCCCAAACCCCATACAGGGTTTCCATACGAGCAGTACTTC.

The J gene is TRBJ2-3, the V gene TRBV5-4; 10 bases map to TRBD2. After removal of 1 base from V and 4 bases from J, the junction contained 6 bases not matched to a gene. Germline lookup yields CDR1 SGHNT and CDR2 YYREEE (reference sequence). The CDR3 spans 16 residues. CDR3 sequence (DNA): TGTGCCAGCAGCTTGCCGCCAGCGGGAGGGGCAGATACGCAGTATTTT. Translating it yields CASSLPPAGGADTQYF.

CDR3 amino acids: CASRSSQGVNYGYTF. In nucleotides, the CDR3 is TGTGCCAGCAGGTCCTCACAGGGGGTAAATTATGGCTACACCTTC. V usage is TRBV13 and J usage is TRBJ1-2; TRBD1 agrees at 8 bases. Unmatched junction bases numbered 11, after V lost 6 bases and J lost 5 bases. The germline V gene encodes CDR1 PRHDT and CDR2 FYEKMQ (reference sequence). CDR3 length: 15 residues.

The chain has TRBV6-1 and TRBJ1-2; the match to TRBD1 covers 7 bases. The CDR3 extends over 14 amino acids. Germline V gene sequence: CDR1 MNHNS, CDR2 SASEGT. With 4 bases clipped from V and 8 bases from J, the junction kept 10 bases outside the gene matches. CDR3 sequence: CASSGRGQTKGYTF. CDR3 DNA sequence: TGTGCCAGCAGTGGCCGGGGACAGACAAAGGGCTACACCTTC.

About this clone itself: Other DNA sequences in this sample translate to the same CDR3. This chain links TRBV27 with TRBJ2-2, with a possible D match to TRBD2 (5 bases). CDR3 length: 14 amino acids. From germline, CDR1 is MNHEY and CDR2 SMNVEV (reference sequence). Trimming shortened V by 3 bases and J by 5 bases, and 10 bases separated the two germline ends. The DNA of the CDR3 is TGTGCCAGCAGTTTCGTGGGAGCTACCGGGGAGCTGTTTTTT. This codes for CASSFVGATGELFF.

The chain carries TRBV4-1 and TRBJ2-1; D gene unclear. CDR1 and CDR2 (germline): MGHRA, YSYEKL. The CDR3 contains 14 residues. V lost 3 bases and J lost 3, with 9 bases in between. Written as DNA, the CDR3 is TGCGCCAGCAGCCACGATTACAACTACAATGAGCAGTTCTTC. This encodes CASSHDYNYNEQFF.

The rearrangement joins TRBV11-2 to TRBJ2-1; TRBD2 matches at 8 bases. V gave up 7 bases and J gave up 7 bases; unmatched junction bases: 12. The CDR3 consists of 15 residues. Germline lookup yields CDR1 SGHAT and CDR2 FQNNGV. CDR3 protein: CASTLAGGGGNEQFF. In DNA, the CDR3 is TGTGCCAGCACCCTAGCCGGGGGGGGAGGAAATGAGCAGTTCTTC.

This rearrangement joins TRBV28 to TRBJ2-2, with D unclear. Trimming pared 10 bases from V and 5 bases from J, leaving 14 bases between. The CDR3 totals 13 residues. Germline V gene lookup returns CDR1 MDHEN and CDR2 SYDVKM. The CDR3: CAITPAVTGELFF. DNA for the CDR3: TGTGCCATCACTCCGGCGGTGACCGGGGAGCTGTTTTTT.

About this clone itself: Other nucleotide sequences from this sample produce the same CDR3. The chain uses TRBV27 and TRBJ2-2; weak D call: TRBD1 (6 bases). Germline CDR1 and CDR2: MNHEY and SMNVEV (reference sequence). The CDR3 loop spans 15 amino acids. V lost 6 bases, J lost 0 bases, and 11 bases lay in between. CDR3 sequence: CASSLGTTNTGELFF. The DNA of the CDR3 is TGTGCCAGCAGCCTCGGGACAACGAACACCGGGGAGCTGTTTTTT.

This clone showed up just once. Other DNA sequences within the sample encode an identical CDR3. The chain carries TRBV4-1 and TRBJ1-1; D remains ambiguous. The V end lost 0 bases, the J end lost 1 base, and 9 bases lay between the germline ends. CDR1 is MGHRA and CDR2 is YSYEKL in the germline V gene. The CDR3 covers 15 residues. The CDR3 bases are TGCGCCAGCAGCCAAGATCGAGACCCGAACACTGAAGCTTTCTTT. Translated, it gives CASSQDRDPNTEAFF.

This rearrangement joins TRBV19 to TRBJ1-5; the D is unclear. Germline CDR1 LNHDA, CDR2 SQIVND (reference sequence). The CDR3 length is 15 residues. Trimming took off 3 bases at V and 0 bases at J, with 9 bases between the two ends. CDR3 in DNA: TGTGCCAGTAGTATGCTCCAGGCTAGCAATCAGCCCCAGCATTTT. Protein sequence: CASSMLQASNQPQHF. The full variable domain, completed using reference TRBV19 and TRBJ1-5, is DGGITQSPKYLFRKEGQNVTLSCEQNLNHDAMYWYRQDPGQGLRLIYYSQIVNDFQKGDIAEGYSVSREKKESFPLTVTSAQKNPTAFYLCASSMLQASNQPQHFGDGTRLSIL.

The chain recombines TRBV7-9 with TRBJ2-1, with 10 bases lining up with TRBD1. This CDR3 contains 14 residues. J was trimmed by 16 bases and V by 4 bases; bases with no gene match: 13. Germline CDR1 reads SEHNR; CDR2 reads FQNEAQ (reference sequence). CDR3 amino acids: CASSYANPGTGAFF. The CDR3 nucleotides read TGTGCCAGCAGCTACGCTAACCCCGGGACAGGGGCCTTCTTC. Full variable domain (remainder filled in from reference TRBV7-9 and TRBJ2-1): DTGVSQNPRHKITKRGQNVTFRCDPISEHNRLYWYRQTLGQGPEFLTYFQNEAQLEKSRLLSDRFSAERPKGSFSTLEIQRTEQGDSAMYLCASSYANPGTGAFFGPGTRLTVL.

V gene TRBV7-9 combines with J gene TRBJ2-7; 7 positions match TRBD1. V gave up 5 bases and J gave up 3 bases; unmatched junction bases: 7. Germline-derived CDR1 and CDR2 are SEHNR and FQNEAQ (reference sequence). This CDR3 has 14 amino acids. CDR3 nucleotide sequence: TGTGCCAGCAGCCCCACGGGACAGTTCTACGAGCAGTACTTC. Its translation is CASSPTGQFYEQYF.

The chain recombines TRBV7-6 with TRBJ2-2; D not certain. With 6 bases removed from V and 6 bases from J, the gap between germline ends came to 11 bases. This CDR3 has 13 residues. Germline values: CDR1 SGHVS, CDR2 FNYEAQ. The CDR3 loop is CASSYSSPGELFF. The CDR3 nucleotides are TGTGCCAGCAGTTACAGCTCCCCCGGGGAGCTGTTTTTT. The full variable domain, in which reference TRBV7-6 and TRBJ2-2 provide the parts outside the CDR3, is GAGVSQSPRYKVTKRGQDVALRCDPISGHVSLYWYRQALGQGPEFLTYFNYEAQQDKSGLPNDRFSAERPEGSISTLTIQRTEQRDSAMYRCASSYSSPGELFFGEGSRLTVL.

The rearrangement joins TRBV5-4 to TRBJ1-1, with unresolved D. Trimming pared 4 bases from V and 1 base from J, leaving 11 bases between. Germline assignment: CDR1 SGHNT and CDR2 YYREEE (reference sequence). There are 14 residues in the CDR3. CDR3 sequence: CASSPAWSNTEAFF. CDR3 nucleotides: TGTGCCAGCAGCCCGGCATGGTCGAACACTGAAGCTTTCTTT.

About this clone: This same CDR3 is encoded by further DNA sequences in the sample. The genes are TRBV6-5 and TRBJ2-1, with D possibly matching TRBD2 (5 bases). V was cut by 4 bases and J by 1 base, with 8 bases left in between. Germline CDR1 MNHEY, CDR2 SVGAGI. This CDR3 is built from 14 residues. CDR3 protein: CASSSGGSYNEQFF. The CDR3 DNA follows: TGTGCCAGCAGTTCCGGCGGGTCCTACAATGAGCAGTTCTTC.